Sequencing of this TCR beta chain was carried out in a study of blood T cell repertoires in COVID-19. Study in general: Both acute and convalescent COVID-19 samples were obtained from the United States, Italy and Spain. PBMCs, B-cell-depleted T cells, or T cells were the source of the cDNA or gDNA that made up the material.

Trimming cost V 2 bases and J 2 bases, with 12 bases left between them. The CDR3 runs to 15 residues. Looked up from germline, CDR1 is MNHEY and CDR2 is SVGAGI. A Seattle source enrolled patients during active infection and followed them longitudinally. Measured with immunoSEQ multiplex PCR; TCRdb has only the in-frame clones, and not every one. The sample includes 250,000 to 300,000 clones, around 90% of them seen just once. This chain links TRBV6-5 with TRBJ1-1; no definite D call. The sequenced material came from peripheral blood. This TCR came from a woman aged 70-85 years with COVID-19, enrolled during active disease. CDR3: CASSYQASANTEAFF. The CDR3 DNA is TGTGCCAGCAGTTACCAGGCTTCGGCCAACACTGAAGCTTTCTTT.